This TCR beta chain was found in a study of cytomegalovirus exposure and HLA in healthy donors. The overall study: From donors who were HLA-typed, an early data release held approximately 91 million unique TCRs.

Points on this clone: Antigen: not known.

Vbeta (60) and Jbeta (13) primers were used in the PCR. Profiling relied on immunoSEQ multiplex PCR, and the TCRdb table lists in-frame clones only, not all of them. Among around 190,000 clones listed, around 77% were seen once. Trimming removed 7 bases from V and 2 bases from J; junction bases left unmatched: 2. The germline CDR1 and CDR2 sequences are MGHRA and YSYEKL. The CDR3 runs 13 residues. Regarding the study as a whole: It was 160 or so TCR beta chains that were listed as cytomegalovirus-associated. In an earlier analysis, productive rearrangement rates for most beta V segments clustered near 87% or 30%. The records held CMV serostatus as the only immune exposure information.

This sequence was found in a woman in her twenties or thirties in good health and CMV-seronegative. Material: PBMCs. The rearrangement uses TRBV4-1 and TRBJ1-2; the match to TRBD1 covers 9 bases. The CDR3 spells CASTGQGNYGYTF. The CDR3 nucleotides read TGCGCCAGCACCGGACAGGGGAACTATGGCTACACCTTC.